This entry lists 9 T cell receptor beta chains sequenced from one sample in a study of T cells after yellow fever vaccination. In TCRdb, the 5' RACE reads were re-called with MiXCR into one record per CDR3 protein. Counted here are around 70,000 distinct CDR3 sequences, approximately 7.7% occurring once; the ten biggest clones make up around 35%. This material consisted of CD8+ T cells sorted from PBMCs, taken 4 to 5 days after the first yellow fever vaccination. These receptors were taken from a man aged 18 to 29 who received the YFV17D yellow fever vaccine.

This clonotype was counted at least ten times. The gene calls are TRBV5-6 and TRBJ1-5, with 8 bases aligning to TRBD1. This CDR3 contains 15 residues. V was pared by 2 bases and J by 6 bases, with 7 bases of the junction left unmatched. Per the germline V gene, CDR1 is SGHDT and CDR2 is YYEEEE. In DNA, the CDR3 is TGTGCCAGCAGCTTCGGACAGGGCCGTTTTCAGCCCCAGCATTTT. Its translation is CASSFGQGRFQPQHF.

This clonotype was recorded a few times. This chain joins TRBV9 and TRBJ2-1; D is perhaps TRBD1 or TRBD2 (5 bases each). The germline CDR1 and CDR2 sequences are SGDLS and YYNGEE. Trimming stripped 0 bases from V and 10 bases from J, with 17 bases between. This CDR3 is built from 15 residues. The CDR3 DNA reads TGTGCCAGCAGCGTAGGGGTAAGGGTGGGGGACGAGCAGTTCTTC. The encoded protein is CASSVGVRVGDEQFF.

The chain combines TRBV4-2 with TRBJ1-4; 8 bases match TRBD1. The germline V gene encodes CDR1 LGHNA and CDR2 YNFKEQ. Trimming removed 0 bases from V and 6 bases from J; junction bases left unmatched: 3. CDR3 length: 15 amino acids. For the CDR3, the DNA is TGTGCCAGCAGCCAAGAACAGGGGGGTGATGAAAAACTGTTTTTT. Its translation is CASSQEQGGDEKLFF.

This clonotype was detected ten times or more. The chain recombines TRBV28 with TRBJ2-3; 7 positions match TRBD2. CDR1 is MDHEN and CDR2 is SYDVKM in the germline V gene. V shed 5 bases and J 5 bases; nucleotides not matched to a gene: 13. The CDR3 runs 16 residues. CDR3 amino acids: CASSLQAGPRQDTQYF. The CDR3 DNA follows: TGTGCCAGCAGTCTTCAAGCGGGGCCGCGGCAAGATACGCAGTATTTT.

In its sample, this clonotype was seen many times. This sequence joins TRBV29-1 and TRBJ2-1; the match to TRBD2 covers 13 bases. The junction had 2 bases not matched to a gene; V was cut back by 6 bases and J by 3 bases. The CDR3 consists of 14 residues. Germline V gene data show CDR1 as SQVTM and CDR2 as ANQGSEA. In DNA, the CDR3 is TGCAGCGTGGGACTAGCGGGGCGCTACAATGAGCAGTTCTTC. It translates to CSVGLAGRYNEQFF.

This clonotype was seen ten or more times. The chain carries TRBV7-9 and TRBJ1-4; no firm D call. This CDR3 region has 17 residues. V lost 3 bases and J 8 bases, leaving 22 bases between the germline ends. Germline CDR1 and CDR2: SEHNR and FQNEAQ (reference sequence). Written as DNA, the CDR3 is TGTGCCAGCAGCTTCCCCATTGAATTACAAAATAGGGAAAAACTGTTTTTT. It specifies CASSFPIELQNREKLFF.

The rearrangement links TRBV4-1 to TRBJ2-1; 10 positions agree with TRBD2. CDR3 length equals 15 residues. The V and J ends lost 0 bases and 12 bases, in that order; junction bases with no gene match: 8. Germline V gives CDR1 MGHRA, CDR2 YSYEKL. The CDR3 spells CASSQDLLAGDGQFF. CDR3 bases: TGCGCCAGCAGCCAAGATCTGCTAGCGGGGGATGGGCAGTTCTTC.

The chain is built from TRBV15 and TRBJ2-1; 13 bases fit TRBD2. Per germline, CDR1 LNHNV and CDR2 YYDKDF (reference sequence). This CDR3 has 18 residues. Losses at the gene ends were 1 base for V and 7 bases for J; bases not matched to a gene: 10. CDR3 residues: CATSRALTSGGARNEQFF. The CDR3, as DNA: TGTGCCACCAGCAGAGCTCTTACTAGCGGGGGGGCTAGGAATGAGCAGTTCTTC.

This chain joins TRBV6-2 or TRBV6-3 and TRBJ2-7, with D tentatively TRBD1 (5 bases). The CDR3 spans 13 residues. Per germline, CDR1 MNHEY and CDR2 SVGEGT. V was pared by 6 bases and J by 6 bases, with 15 bases between. This CDR3 is CASRLTELFEQYF. Written as DNA, the CDR3 is TGTGCCAGCAGACTGACAGAGCTTTTCGAGCAGTACTTC.